Listed below are T cell receptor beta chains from one sample, sequenced in a study of Ad26.COV2.S vaccination and SARS-CoV-2 variants. Sequencing used immunoSEQ multiplex PCR; TCRdb keeps in-frame clones, though not all of them. The sample holds about 440,000 clones, around nine tenths seen once. This specimen consisted of peripheral blood, obtained in a trial of Ad26.COV2.S vaccine versus placebo. These receptors all stem from a person between 18 and 59 years old who received the Ad26.COV2.S COVID-19 vaccine or a placebo. Each CDR3 is given with its conserved first and last residue. The D gene is left open where the match is weak. A row's size may be missing; if present it is once, few, many or a size class.

D,size,J,V,CDR3,DNA
TRBD1,NA,TRBJ1-2,TRBV9,CASSVAPDRERGYTF,TGTGCCAGCAGCGTAGCCCCCGACAGGGAGCGAGGCTACACCTTC
NA,NA,TRBJ1-1,TRBV15,CATSPGGGTEAFF,TGTGCCACCAGCCCAGGCGGGGGCACTGAAGCTTTCTTT
NA,NA,TRBJ2-1,TRBV28,CASSSGPRYNEQFF,TGTGCCAGCAGTTCAGGACCTCGCTACAATGAGCAGTTCTTC
NA,NA,TRBJ2-7,TRBV6-1,CASSEFLAVPYEQYF,TGTGCCAGCAGTGAGTTCCTAGCTGTACCCTACGAGCAGTACTTC
TRBD1,NA,TRBJ2-1,TRBV5-1,CASSRSTGDQAYNEQFF,TGCGCCAGCAGCCGGAGTACAGGGGACCAGGCCTACAATGAGCAGTTCTTC
NA,many,TRBJ2-6,TRBV7-2,CASSLVGRRSGANVLTF,TGTGCCAGCAGCTTAGTGGGACGGCGCTCTGGGGCCAACGTCCTGACTTTC
NA,NA,TRBJ1-5,TRBV27,CASSLYSGAGRNQPQHF,TGTGCCAGCAGTTTATATTCGGGGGCCGGGCGCAATCAGCCCCAGCATTTT
NA,NA,TRBJ1-5,TRBV28,CASSSPLGPTAQHF,TGTGCCAGCAGTTCCCCCCTCGGGCCCACGGCCCAGCATTTT
TRBD1,NA,TRBJ1-6,TRBV6-2/TRBV6-3,CASRYGTANSPLHF,TGTGCCAGCAGGTACGGGACAGCAAATTCACCCCTCCACTTT
NA,NA,TRBJ1-6,TRBV5-1,CASSPEGTGNSPLHF,TGCGCCAGCAGCCCAGAAGGGACGGGAAATTCACCCCTCCACTTT
NA,NA,TRBJ1-3,TRBV19,CASKGGSSGNTIYF,TGTGCCAGTAAGGGGGGGAGCTCTGGAAACACCATATATTTT
TRBD2,NA,TRBJ2-2,TRBV10-3,CATGAGVGTGELFF,TGTGCCACCGGGGCGGGAGTAGGCACCGGGGAGCTGTTTTTT
NA,NA,TRBJ2-1,TRBV5-4,CASSLAPNGPNNEQFF,TGTGCCAGCAGCTTGGCCCCCAATGGGCCGAACAATGAGCAGTTCTTC
TRBD2,NA,TRBJ2-3,TRBV27,CASSLILAGDTQYF,TGTGCCAGCAGTTTAATACTAGCGGGAGATACGCAGTATTTT
NA,NA,TRBJ2-7,TRBV30,CAWMGDRSSYEQYF,TGTGCCTGGATGGGGGACCGAAGCTCCTACGAGCAGTACTTC
NA,NA,TRBJ1-3,TRBV7-9,CASSLATGAAGNTIYF,TGTGCCAGCAGCTTAGCTACGGGGGCGGCTGGAAACACCATATATTTT
NA,NA,TRBJ2-7,TRBV7-9,CASSLTPRDEQYF,TGTGCCAGCAGCTTAACCCCCCGTGACGAGCAGTACTTC
NA,NA,TRBJ1-2,TRBV28,CASSPPQWVNGYTF,TGTGCCAGCAGTCCTCCCCAGTGGGTGAATGGCTACACCTTC
NA,NA,TRBJ1-6,TRBV27,CASKPWQNNSPLHF,TGTGCCAGCAAACCGTGGCAGAATAATTCACCCCTCCACTTT
NA,NA,TRBJ1-1,TRBV30,CAWIHAHPGRAFF,TGTGCCTGGATTCACGCTCACCCCGGGAGGGCTTTCTTT
NA,NA,TRBJ2-7,TRBV2,CASSAGESYEQYF,TGTGCCAGCAGTGCGGGAGAATCCTACGAGCAGTACTTC
NA,NA,TRBJ2-7,TRBV9,CASSVGWSSDYEQYF,TGTGCCAGCAGCGTAGGTTGGTCCAGCGACTACGAGCAGTACTTC
NA,NA,TRBJ2-7,TRBV19,CASSPHQSSYEQYF,TGTGCCAGTAGCCCCCACCAGAGCTCCTACGAGCAGTACTTC
NA,NA,TRBJ1-2,TRBV19,CASSREDYGYTF,TGTGCCAGTAGTAGGGAAGACTATGGCTACACCTTC
TRBD2,NA,TRBJ2-1,TRBV18,CASSPIAGGSAYNEQFF,TGTGCCAGCTCACCCATAGCGGGAGGTAGTGCCTACAATGAGCAGTTCTTC
TRBD2,NA,TRBJ2-1,TRBV6-5,CASSDGRRSVDEQFF,TGTGCCAGCAGCGACGGGAGGCGTTCCGTCGATGAGCAGTTCTTC
NA,NA,TRBJ1-1,TRBV7-2,CASSRTGLRKDSSEAFF,TGTGCCAGCAGCCGTACGGGTCTTCGAAAGGATAGCTCTGAAGCTTTCTTT
NA,NA,TRBJ1-4,TRBV7-2,CASSTEGRFGEKLFF,TGTGCCAGCAGCACAGAGGGGAGGTTTGGTGAAAAACTGTTTTTT